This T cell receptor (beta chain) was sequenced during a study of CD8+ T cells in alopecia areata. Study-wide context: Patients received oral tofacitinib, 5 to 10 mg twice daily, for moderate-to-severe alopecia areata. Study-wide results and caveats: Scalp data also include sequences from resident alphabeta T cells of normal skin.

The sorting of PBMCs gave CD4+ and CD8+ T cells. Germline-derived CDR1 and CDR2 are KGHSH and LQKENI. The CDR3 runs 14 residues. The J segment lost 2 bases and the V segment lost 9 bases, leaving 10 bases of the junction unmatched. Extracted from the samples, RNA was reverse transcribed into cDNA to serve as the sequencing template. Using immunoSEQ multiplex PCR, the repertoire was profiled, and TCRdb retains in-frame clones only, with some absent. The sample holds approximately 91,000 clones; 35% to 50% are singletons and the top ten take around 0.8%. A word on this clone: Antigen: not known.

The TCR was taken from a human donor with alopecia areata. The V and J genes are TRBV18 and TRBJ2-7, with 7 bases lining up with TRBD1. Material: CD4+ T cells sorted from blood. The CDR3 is CARHRQGTPYEQYF. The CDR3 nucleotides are TGTGCCAGGCACAGACAGGGAACACCCTACGAGCAGTACTTC.